This TCR beta chain appears in the sequencing data of a study of blood T cell repertoires in COVID-19. About the study: Samples taken during acute and convalescent COVID-19 were collected in the United States, Italy and Spain. T cells, B-cell-depleted T cells, or PBMCs supplied cDNA or gDNA.

This clone was counted once. In the authors' methods: Nucleated cell number was recorded as an estimate derived from reference gene primer amplification. Repertoires were generated with immunoSEQ multiplex PCR, while TCRdb's copy carries only in-frame clones and drops some. V, J and clone size reflect that table, while D and trimming were determined from the DNA. The data show about 180,000 clones, about 90% seen once. With 1 base clipped from V and 10 bases from J, the junction kept 7 bases outside the gene matches. In germline, CDR1 is SGHTA, CDR2 FQGNSA. CDR3 length: 15 amino acids. This rearrangement joins TRBV7-2 to TRBJ1-4; 9 nucleotides match TRBD1. The material sequenced was peripheral blood. The clonotype originates from a man aged 65 to 85 with active or convalescent COVID-19. CDR3: CASSLGGTGTVKLFF. CDR3 bases: TGTGCCAGCAGCTTAGGGGGGACAGGGACTGTAAAACTGTTTTTT.